Described below is a single TCR beta chain sequence and its context. This may come from a read error, since a much larger clone is one base off. CDR1 is LGHNT, CDR2 FRNRAP, per germline. Trimming shortened V by 7 bases and J by 6 bases, and 7 bases separated the two germline ends. CDR3 length: 11 amino acids. TCRdb itself ran the PCR reads through MiXCR, one entry per CDR3 protein. Seen here are some 320,000 distinct CDR3 sequences, roughly a quarter observed once, and the top ten hold approximately 0.74%. This record belongs to a study of molecular identifiers for immune sequencing clone quantification.

This sequence joins TRBV12-5 and TRBJ2-1; D unresolved. The sequence came from a human donor in good health. Some libraries in this study had Jurkat cell RNA spiked in. The sequenced sample consisted of naive CD8+ T cells from blood, with Jurkat cell RNA spiked in. Noted subset: FACS-sorted CD8+CD4-CCR7+CD45RA+ naive T cells. The chain's CDR3 is CASALPNEQFF. CDR3 nucleotides: TGTGCTAGTGCCCTGCCCAATGAGCAGTTCTTC. The whole variable domain, remainder taken from reference TRBV12-5 and TRBJ2-1, is DARVTQTPRHKVTEMGQEVTMRCQPILGHNTVFWYRQTMMQGLELLAYFRNRAPLDDSGMPKDRFSAEMPDATLATLKIQPSEPRDSAVYFCASALPNEQFFGPGTRLTVL.